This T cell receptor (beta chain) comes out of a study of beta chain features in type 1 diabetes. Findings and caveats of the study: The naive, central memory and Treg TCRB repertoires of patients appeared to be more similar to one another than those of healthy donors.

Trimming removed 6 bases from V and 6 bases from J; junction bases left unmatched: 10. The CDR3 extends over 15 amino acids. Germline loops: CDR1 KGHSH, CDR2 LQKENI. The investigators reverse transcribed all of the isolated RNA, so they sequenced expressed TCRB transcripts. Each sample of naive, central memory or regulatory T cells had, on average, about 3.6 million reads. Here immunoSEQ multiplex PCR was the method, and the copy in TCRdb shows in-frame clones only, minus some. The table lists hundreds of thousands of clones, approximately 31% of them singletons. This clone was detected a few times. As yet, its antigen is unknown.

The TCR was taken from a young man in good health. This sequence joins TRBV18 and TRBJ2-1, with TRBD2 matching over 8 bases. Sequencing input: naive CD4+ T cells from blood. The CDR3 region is CASSPRGGLGNEQFF. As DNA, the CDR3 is TGTGCCAGCTCCCCGCGCGGGGGGCTCGGCAATGAGCAGTTCTTC. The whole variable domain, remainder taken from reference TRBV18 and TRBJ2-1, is NAGVMQNPRHLVRRRGQEARLRCSPMKGHSHVYWYRQLPEEGLKFMVYLQKENIIDESGMPKERFSAEFPKEGPSILRIQQVVRGDSAAYFCASSPRGGLGNEQFFGPGTRLTVL.